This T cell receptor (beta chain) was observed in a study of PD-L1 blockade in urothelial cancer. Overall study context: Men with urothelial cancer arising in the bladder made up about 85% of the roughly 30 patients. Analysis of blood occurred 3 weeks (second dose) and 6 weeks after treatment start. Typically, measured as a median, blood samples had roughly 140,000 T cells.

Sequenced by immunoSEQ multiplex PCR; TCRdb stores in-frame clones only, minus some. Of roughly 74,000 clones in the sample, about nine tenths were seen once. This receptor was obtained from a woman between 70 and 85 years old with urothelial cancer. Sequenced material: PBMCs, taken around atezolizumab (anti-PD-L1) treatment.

In DNA, the CDR3 is TGTGCCAGCATTAGGTTAGGGGCTAGGGAGACCCAGTACTTC. Translated, it gives CASIRLGARETQYF. The chain carries TRBV2 and TRBJ2-5; tentatively, D is TRBD1 (5 bases). Germline V CDR1 and CDR2: SNHLY, FYNNEI. This CDR3 contains 14 residues. With 7 bases removed from V and 5 bases from J, the gap between germline ends came to 17 bases.